These 23 T cell receptor beta chains were sequenced from one sample in a study of blood T cell repertoires in COVID-19. Sequencing was performed with immunoSEQ multiplex PCR; in TCRdb, only in-frame clones are kept and a portion is missing. This table has fewer than 350,000 clones, approximately 90% appearing once. The sequencing sample was made of PBMCs or T cells enriched from blood (not recorded which). The source is a woman aged 55-70 years in a cohort exposed to, infected with or recovered from COVID-19 (not recorded which).

The chain carries TRBV18 and TRBJ1-2; weak D call: TRBD1 (5 bases). There are 14 residues in the CDR3. V lost 2 bases to trimming and J lost 4 bases, with 11 bases between them. The germline gives CDR1 KGHSH, CDR2 LQKENI. CDR3: CASSPEQGGYGYTF. CDR3 in DNA: TGTGCCAGCTCACCAGAGCAGGGCGGCTATGGCTACACCTTC.

The rearrangement joins TRBV7-9 to TRBJ2-7; 8 bases map to TRBD1. V lost 6 bases and J lost 2; bases outside the gene matches: 9. Germline V lookup: CDR1 SEHNR, CDR2 FQNEAQ (reference sequence). CDR3 size: 15 residues. CDR3 sequence (DNA): TGTGCCAGCAGTTTCCCGGGACAGGTTGCCTACGAGCAGTACTTC. This translates into CASSFPGQVAYEQYF.

The V gene is TRBV5-6, the J gene TRBJ2-1, with 9 bases that match TRBD2. The germline CDR1 and CDR2 sequences are SGHDT and YYEEEE. The J segment lost 8 bases and the V segment lost 6 bases, leaving 15 bases of the junction unmatched. This CDR3 spans 16 amino acids. DNA of the CDR3: TGTGCCAGCACAAGATATCCGGGACTAGCATCCGATGAGCAGTTCTTC. This sequence encodes CASTRYPGLASDEQFF.

The V call is TRBV28, the J call TRBJ1-3; 7 bases align to TRBD1. Germline lookup yields CDR1 MDHEN and CDR2 SYDVKM. The CDR3 contains 14 residues. V gave up 8 bases and J gave up 4 bases; unmatched junction bases: 8. The DNA for the CDR3 is TGTGCCAGCGGTTCAGGGGGTTCAGGAAACACCATATATTTT. Its protein product is CASGSGGSGNTIYF.

The genes are TRBV5-1 and TRBJ2-7; the D gene is possibly TRBD2 (7 bases). Germline V CDR1 and CDR2: SGHRS, YFSETQ. The CDR3 has 17 residues. The V end was cut by 0 bases, the J end by 0 bases, with 16 bases between. The CDR3 bases are TGCGCCAGCAGCTTGGCAGGGGCTAGCGGCAGCTCCTACGAGCAGTACTTC. Translation gives CASSLAGASGSSYEQYF.

CDR3 amino acids: CASSLDRYNEQFF. The CDR3 DNA sequence: TGTGCCAGCAGCTTGGACAGGTACAATGAGCAGTTCTTC. The V and J genes are TRBV11-2 and TRBJ2-1, with 7 bases lining up with TRBD1. With V trimmed by 3 bases and J by 4 bases, 0 bases remained unmatched. The CDR3 consists of 13 residues. Per the germline V gene, CDR1 is SGHAT and CDR2 is FQNNGV.

This clone was picked up one time. The junction differs from germline at one of its ends, possibly a read error. The gene calls are TRBV7-7 and TRBJ2-5, with D perhaps matching TRBD1 (5 bases). The CDR3 has 13 amino acids. Germline V lookup: CDR1 SSHAT, CDR2 FNYEAQ (reference sequence). For the CDR3, the DNA is TGTGCTAGCAGCGTACAGGATACAGAGACCCAGTACTTC. Its protein is CASSVQDTETQYF. Filled out from reference TRBV7-7 and TRBJ2-5, the complete variable domain reads GAGVSQSPRYKVTKRGQDVTLRCDPISSHATLYWYQQALGQGPEFLTYFNYEAQPDKSGLPSDRFSAERPEGSISTLTIQRTEQRDSAMYRCASSVQDTETQYFGPGTRLLVL.

CDR3 bases: TGTGCCAGCAGCTTAGGGGGCAGGGGCAATCAGCCCCAGCATTTT. This encodes CASSLGGRGNQPQHF. The chain joins TRBV7-8 to TRBJ1-5, with a weak D call TRBD1 (5 bases). This CDR3 has 15 amino acids. V lost 1 base, J lost 2 bases, and 9 bases lay in between. From germline, CDR1 is SGHVS and CDR2 FQNEAQ. Looking up the rest from reference TRBV7-8 and TRBJ1-5 gives the full variable domain: GAGVSQSPRYKVAKRGQDVALRCDPISGHVSLFWYQQALGQGPEFLTYFQNEAQLDKSGLPSDRFFAERPEGSVSTLKIQRTQQEDSAVYLCASSLGGRGNQPQHFGDGTRLSIL.

The chain uses TRBV6-5 and TRBJ2-3; D not resolved. Deletions cut 7 bases from V and 6 bases from J, with 8 bases between. The CDR3 contains 11 residues. Germline V gives CDR1 MNHEY, CDR2 SVGAGI. The CDR3 protein is CASTSRDTQYF. The DNA for the CDR3 is TGTGCCAGCACCTCGAGGGATACGCAGTATTTT.

This rearrangement joins TRBV29-1 to TRBJ2-5, with 7 bases aligning to TRBD2. Trimming took 4 bases from V and 4 from J; bases not matched to a gene: 3. In germline, CDR1 is SQVTM, CDR2 ANQGSEA. The CDR3 sequence is 12 residues long. CDR3 protein: CSVVGGRETQYF. In DNA, the CDR3 is TGCAGCGTTGTAGGCGGGAGAGAGACCCAGTACTTC.

V and J are TRBV28 and TRBJ1-2; possible D gene TRBD1, 6 bases. The V gene lost 8 bases and the J gene lost 3 bases, with 22 bases spanning the gap. Germline V gene sequence: CDR1 MDHEN, CDR2 SYDVKM. CDR3 length equals 16 residues. The CDR3 DNA reads TGTGCCAGCCACTCCGGGGGGCCGGTCACGTACTATGGCTACACCTTC. It is translated as CASHSGGPVTYYGYTF.

The V and J genes are TRBV5-1 and TRBJ1-1; weak D call: TRBD1 (5 bases). Between the trimmed V and J ends, which lost 4 bases and 1 base, there was a span of 8 bases. From germline, CDR1 is SGHRS and CDR2 YFSETQ. This CDR3 has 13 amino acids. The CDR3 spells CASSVGANTEAFF. As DNA, the CDR3 is TGCGCCAGCAGCGTAGGGGCGAACACTGAAGCTTTCTTT.

The V call is TRBV6-2 or TRBV6-3, the J call TRBJ2-7, with 9 bases lining up with TRBD2. J was trimmed by 5 bases and V by 5 bases; bases with no gene match: 7. The CDR3 consists of 14 residues. Germline CDR1 and CDR2: MNHEY and SVGEGT. CDR3 sequence: CASSSKREVNEQYF. CDR3 nucleotide sequence: TGTGCCAGCAGTAGTAAGCGGGAGGTAAACGAGCAGTACTTC.

The chain links TRBV5-1 to TRBJ2-3; no clear D. CDR1 and CDR2 from the germline V gene are SGHRS and YFSETQ. CDR3 length: 12 amino acids. Trimming removed 4 bases at V and 0 bases at J, with 3 bases between. Here the CDR3 reads CASSPSTDTQYF. The CDR3 DNA follows: TGCGCCAGCAGCCCTAGCACAGATACGCAGTATTTT.

The V call is TRBV5-1, the J call TRBJ1-5, with 7 nucleotides matching TRBD1. The CDR3 contains 18 residues. V lost 3 bases, J lost 2 bases, and 14 bases stayed unmatched. Germline-derived CDR1 and CDR2 are SGHRS and YFSETQ. The CDR3 coding sequence is TGCGCCAGCAGCTCTCGGGGCTCCGGGGACAGAGGCAATCAGCCCCAGCATTTT. Translated: CASSSRGSGDRGNQPQHF.

The chain has TRBV5-5 and TRBJ2-1; TRBD2 might be the D (5 bases). The germline V gene has CDR1 SGHKS and CDR2 YYEKEE (reference sequence). Trimming removed 6 bases at V and 1 base at J, with 8 bases between. The CDR3 is made up of 13 amino acids. The CDR3 DNA reads TGTGCCAGCACCTTAGCGTCCTACAATGAGCAGTTCTTC. Its protein is CASTLASYNEQFF.

The V gene is TRBV5-5, the J gene TRBJ1-2, with D possibly being TRBD1 (5 bases). Germline CDR1 SGHKS, CDR2 YYEKEE (reference sequence). V was trimmed by 2 bases and J by 7 bases, leaving 9 bases between them. The CDR3 spans 12 residues. Here the CDR3 DNA reads TGTGCCAGCAGCTTAGGGGAGGGTGGCTACACCTTC. Amino acid sequence: CASSLGEGGYTF.

Notes on this clone: Other nucleotide sequences in the sample specify the same CDR3. The V and J genes are TRBV29-1 and TRBJ2-1; D possibly corresponds to TRBD1 (6 bases). Germline loops: CDR1 SQVTM, CDR2 ANQGSEA. Trimming stripped 6 bases from V and 4 bases from J, with 7 bases between. The CDR3 is 11 residues long. CDR3 in DNA: TGCAGCGTGGACAGTTACAATGAGCAGTTCTTC. The encoded protein is CSVDSYNEQFF.

The CDR3 nucleotides are TGTGCCAGCAGCGTGCTTGGAGGGGTGAACACTGAAGCTTTCTTT. It is translated as CASSVLGGVNTEAFF. This rearrangement joins TRBV9 to TRBJ1-1; D possibly corresponds to TRBD1 (5 bases). The CDR3 runs 15 residues. Trimming cost V 2 bases and J 0 bases, with 11 bases left between them. Per the germline V gene, CDR1 is SGDLS and CDR2 is YYNGEE.

The chain has TRBV2 and TRBJ1-3; 7 positions agree with TRBD1. Looked up from germline, CDR1 is SNHLY and CDR2 is FYNNEI. V shed 6 bases, J shed 0 bases, and the junction held 11 bases outside the gene matches. There are 17 residues in the CDR3. The CDR3 DNA follows: TGTGCCAGCAGCAGGGGACAGACCCTCGTCTCTGGAAACACCATATATTTT. Protein: CASSRGQTLVSGNTIYF.

J is TRBJ1-5 and V is TRBV6-5; 10 bases align to TRBD1. Trimming at V came to 6 bases and at J to 7 bases, leaving 6 bases not matched to a gene. Germline lookup yields CDR1 MNHEY and CDR2 SVGAGI. The CDR3 loop spans 14 amino acids. CDR3 DNA: TGTGCCAGCAGCCGACAGGGGGCTGGACAGCCCCAGCATTTT. Amino acids: CASSRQGAGQPQHF.

V is TRBV3-1 (or the pseudogene TRBV3-2) and J is TRBJ2-3; D gene uncertain. Germline V gene sequence: CDR1 LGHDT, CDR2 YNNKEL (reference sequence). The ends were cut back, 4 bases at V and 3 bases at J, with 11 bases in the middle. The CDR3 runs 14 residues. The CDR3 DNA follows: TGTGCCAGCAGCCCCGAGGTGTCTACAGATACGCAGTATTTT. It specifies CASSPEVSTDTQYF.

The chain employs TRBV19 and TRBJ1-1, with D perhaps matching TRBD1 (5 bases). V was cut by 6 bases and J by 5 bases, with 10 bases left in between. The CDR3 covers 12 residues. The V gene's germline CDR1 is LNHDA and CDR2 SQIVND (reference sequence). The DNA of the CDR3 is TGTGCCAGTAGATGGGGGGGAACTGAAGCTTTCTTT. Translation: CASRWGGTEAFF.